The 8 T cell receptor beta chains presented below share a single source sample, sequenced in a study of Ad26.COV2.S vaccination and SARS-CoV-2 variants. The treatment: over 15 received Ad26.COV2.S at low or high dose, single or two shots; roughly 5 received placebo; per-sample allocation not given. After the first vaccine or placebo injection, samples were drawn on day 63. Data came from immunoSEQ multiplex PCR; TCRdb stores just in-frame clones and leaves some out. The sample has some 350,000 clones; 70% to 90% are singletons. The starting material was peripheral blood, obtained in a trial of Ad26.COV2.S vaccine versus placebo. Receptors were obtained from a person aged 18-65 years who received the Ad26.COV2.S COVID-19 vaccine or a placebo.

Comments on this clone: The sample holds other DNA sequences that translate to the same CDR3. The V gene is TRBV14, the J gene TRBJ2-5; D is possibly TRBD2 (5 bases). The V and J ends lost 4 bases and 1 base respectively, with 7 bases between them. CDR3 length: 13 amino acids. CDR1 is SGHDN, CDR2 FVKESK, per germline. For the CDR3, the DNA is TGTGCCAGCAGCCGAGGACTCCAAGAGACCCAGTACTTC. Protein product: CASSRGLQETQYF.

The rearrangement uses TRBV5-4 and TRBJ2-2; 8 bases agree with TRBD2. The CDR3 sequence is 16 residues long. J was trimmed by 1 base and V by 4 bases; bases with no gene match: 6. Germline V CDR1 and CDR2: SGHNT, YYREEE (reference sequence). The CDR3 nucleotides are TGTGCCAGCAGCCCCCCCCGGGAGGGGAACACCGGGGAGCTGTTTTTT. It translates to CASSPPREGNTGELFF. The full variable domain, with the rest looked up from reference TRBV5-4 and TRBJ2-2, is ETGVTQSPTHLIKTRGQQVTLRCSSQSGHNTVSWYQQALGQGPQFIFQYYREEENGRGNFPPRFSGLQFPNYSSELNVNALELDDSALYLCASSPPREGNTGELFFGEGSRLTVL.

This rearrangement joins TRBV27 to TRBJ2-3; 8 bases fit TRBD2. Unmatched junction bases numbered 16, after V lost 6 bases and J lost 2 bases. CDR1 and CDR2 (germline): MNHEY, SMNVEV (reference sequence). The CDR3 sequence is 18 residues long. DNA for the CDR3: TGTGCCAGCAGCGTTAGCTCCCGGCTAGCGGGCATCACAGATACGCAGTATTTT. It encodes CASSVSSRLAGITDTQYF.

The J gene is TRBJ2-3, the V gene TRBV18; 8 nucleotides agree with TRBD2. J was trimmed by 2 bases and V by 2 bases; bases with no gene match: 6. The CDR3 is 16 amino acids. CDR1 KGHSH and CDR2 LQKENI come from the germline V gene. The CDR3 nucleotides are TGTGCCAGCTCACCATACGGGGGGGCCACCACAGATACGCAGTATTTT. This sequence encodes CASSPYGGATTDTQYF.

This clone showed up just a few times. The J gene is TRBJ1-1, the V gene TRBV7-6; D is possibly TRBD1 (6 bases). Trimming took 5 bases from V and 8 from J, leaving 9 bases between them. The CDR3 totals 11 residues. CDR1 and CDR2 (germline): SGHVS, FNYEAQ. The CDR3 coding sequence is TGTGCCAGCAGCCTCGGGGGCGAAGCTTTCTTT. This translates into CASSLGGEAFF.

This clone was seen many times. The gene calls are TRBV6-4 and TRBJ2-2; D gene uncertain. The CDR3 has 12 amino acids. V was cut by 3 bases and J by 5 bases, with 4 bases left in between. The germline gives CDR1 MRHNA, CDR2 SNTAGT. The CDR3 nucleotides are TGTGCCAGCAGTGAGGGTACCGGGGAGCTGTTTTTT. It translates to CASSEGTGELFF.

The genes are TRBV20-1 and TRBJ2-5; D unresolved. The CDR3 loop spans 12 amino acids. V was shortened by 3 bases and J by 0 bases, with 5 bases between the two germline ends. Germline-derived CDR1 and CDR2 are DFQATT and SNEGSKA (reference sequence). The CDR3: CSASRNQETQYF. CDR3 in DNA: TGCAGTGCTAGTCGAAACCAAGAGACCCAGTACTTC.

The gene calls are TRBV7-2 and TRBJ2-3; 10 nucleotides align to TRBD2. V was clipped by 5 bases and J by 0 bases; unmatched bases: 5. CDR1 SGHTA and CDR2 FQGNSA come from the germline V gene. The CDR3 sequence is 16 residues long. CDR3 region: CASSRLLAGSTDTQYF. In DNA, the CDR3 is TGTGCCAGCAGCCGCCTACTAGCGGGAAGCACAGATACGCAGTATTTT.